One sample yielded the 29 T cell receptor beta chains listed below, sequenced in a study of blood T cell repertoires in COVID-19. Method: immunoSEQ multiplex PCR; TCRdb's copy keeps in-frame clones and lacks some. The sample has 140,000 to 150,000 clones, around 80% seen once. Sequenced: peripheral blood. These TCRs come from a man aged 60-69 years with active or convalescent COVID-19.

This chain joins TRBV6-2 or TRBV6-3 and TRBJ2-3, with TRBD2 identical over 7 bases. Germline CDR1 is MNHEY and CDR2 is SVGEGT. This CDR3 region has 15 residues. V lost 6 bases to trimming and J lost 2 bases; unmatched junction nucleotides: 8. CDR3 sequence (DNA): TGTGCCAGCAGCCCCCGACTAGCAGTCACAGATACGCAGTATTTT. It specifies CASSPRLAVTDTQYF.

The J gene is TRBJ2-7, the V gene TRBV28; 7 nucleotides agree with TRBD1. The germline V gene encodes CDR1 MDHEN and CDR2 SYDVKM. The CDR3 is made up of 14 amino acids. V lost 6 bases and J lost 0; bases outside the gene matches: 5. CDR3 region: CASRSTGTSYEQYF. Here the CDR3 DNA reads TGTGCCAGCAGGTCGACAGGGACCTCCTACGAGCAGTACTTC.

The CDR3 loop is CASSIQAGVIYNEQFF. The CDR3 DNA follows: TGTGCCAGTAGTATACAAGCGGGCGTAATATACAATGAGCAGTTCTTC. V and J are TRBV19 and TRBJ2-1; D perhaps matches TRBD2 (6 bases). V gave up 2 bases and J gave up 4 bases, with 15 bases separating them. Per the germline V gene, CDR1 is LNHDA and CDR2 is SQIVND (reference sequence). The CDR3 is 16 amino acids. Variable domain in full (rest from reference TRBV19 and TRBJ2-1): DGGITQSPKYLFRKEGQNVTLSCEQNLNHDAMYWYRQDPGQGLRLIYYSQIVNDFQKGDIAEGYSVSREKKESFPLTVTSAQKNPTAFYLCASSIQAGVIYNEQFFGPGTRLTVL.

The chain is built from TRBV7-3 and TRBJ1-3; tentatively, D is TRBD1 (6 bases). The CDR3 is 15 residues long. The germline CDR1 and CDR2 sequences are SGHTA and FQGTGA. The V end was cut by 2 bases, the J end by 2 bases, with 10 bases between. The CDR3 reads CASSLGGAPGNTIYF. CDR3 coding DNA: TGTGCCAGCAGCTTAGGGGGGGCGCCTGGAAACACCATATATTTT. Drawing the rest from reference TRBV7-3 and TRBJ1-3, the complete variable domain is GAGVSQTPSNKVTEKGKYVELRCDPISGHTALYWYRQSLGQGPEFLIYFQGTGAADDSGLPNDRFFAVRPEGSVSTLKIQRTERGDSAVYLCASSLGGAPGNTIYFGEGSWLTVV.

J is TRBJ1-1 and V is TRBV19, with D hard to call. There are 13 residues in the CDR3. Germline assignment: CDR1 LNHDA and CDR2 SQIVND (reference sequence). With 6 bases removed from V and 2 bases from J, the gap between germline ends came to 10 bases. The CDR3 DNA reads as TGTGCCAGTAGCCTTCTACTAAACACTGAAGCTTTCTTT. Residues: CASSLLLNTEAFF.

This clone was seen once. This rearrangement joins TRBV6-2 or TRBV6-3 to TRBJ2-5; perhaps TRBD1 as D (6 bases). Trimming pared 5 bases from V and 3 bases from J, leaving 16 bases between. The CDR3 loop spans 15 amino acids. CDR1 is MNHEY and CDR2 is SVGEGT in the germline V gene. CDR3 protein: CASSTARGSKETQYF. The CDR3 DNA follows: TGTGCCAGCAGTACGGCGAGGGGGTCCAAAGAGACCCAGTACTTC.

The chain joins TRBV7-2 to TRBJ1-4, with TRBD1 identical over 9 bases. Germline CDR1 and CDR2: SGHTA and FQGNSA. The CDR3 length is 14 residues. The V and J ends lost 4 bases and 8 bases, in that order; junction bases with no gene match: 5. The CDR3 protein is CASSSRTGEEKLFF. The CDR3 region has the DNA TGTGCCAGCAGCTCACGGACAGGGGAAGAAAAACTGTTTTTT. Complete variable domain (other parts from reference TRBV7-2 and TRBJ1-4): GAGVSQSPSNKVTEKGKDVELRCDPISGHTALYWYRQSLGQGLEFLIYFQGNSAPDKSGLPSDRFSAERTGGSVSTLTIQRTQQEDSAVYLCASSSRTGEEKLFFGSGTQLSVL.

The chain joins TRBV5-6 to TRBJ1-1; D is unresolved. Trimming pared 0 bases from V and 0 bases from J, leaving 9 bases between. Looked up from germline, CDR1 is SGHDT and CDR2 is YYEEEE. The CDR3 is 15 amino acids. The CDR3 coding sequence is TGTGCCAGCAGCTTGGGTCGCGGTGTGAACACTGAAGCTTTCTTT. This sequence encodes CASSLGRGVNTEAFF.

The rearrangement uses TRBV4-3 and TRBJ2-7; D ambiguous. Germline CDR1 and CDR2: LGHNA and YSLEER. There are 15 residues in the CDR3. V lost 0 bases and J 4 bases, leaving 13 bases between the germline ends. The CDR3 region is CASSQESAQMYEQYF. The CDR3 DNA follows: TGCGCCAGCAGCCAAGAATCAGCGCAAATGTACGAGCAGTACTTC.

The genes are TRBV2 and TRBJ2-3, with a weak D call TRBD2 (5 bases). Germline CDR1 and CDR2: SNHLY and FYNNEI. Trimming took off 10 bases at V and 2 bases at J, with 13 bases between the two ends. CDR3 length: 13 amino acids. DNA of the CDR3: TGTGCCACTGGACTGGGCCTCACAGATACGCAGTATTTT. The encoded protein is CATGLGLTDTQYF.

The count of this clone is one. The chain joins TRBV29-1 to TRBJ1-2; 8 bases are a match to TRBD1. The CDR3 is made up of 13 amino acids. V was clipped by 6 bases and J by 8 bases; unmatched bases: 11. From germline, CDR1 is SQVTM and CDR2 ANQGSEA. The CDR3 DNA follows: TGCAGCGTCCCCTCTCAGGGGGCCGACGGCTACACCTTC. This encodes CSVPSQGADGYTF. The whole variable domain, filled in from reference TRBV29-1 and TRBJ1-2, reads SAVISQKPSRDICQRGTSLTIQCQVDSQVTMMFWYRQQPGQSLTLIATANQGSEATYESGFVIDKFPISRPNLTFSTLTVSNMSPEDSSIYLCSVPSQGADGYTFGSGTRLTVV.

In regard to this clone: At the DNA level, this CDR3 is encoded by other sequences in the same sample as well. The chain joins TRBV18 to TRBJ1-1; tentatively, D is TRBD1 (5 bases). The CDR3 sequence is 14 residues long. Per germline, CDR1 KGHSH and CDR2 LQKENI. V was pared by 3 bases and J by 2 bases, with 10 bases between. The CDR3 sequence: CASSPVQGNTEAFF. The CDR3 coding sequence is TGTGCCAGCTCACCGGTTCAGGGAAACACTGAAGCTTTCTTT.

The chain links TRBV11-2 to TRBJ2-5; no firm D call. CDR3 length: 13 amino acids. Germline V lookup: CDR1 SGHAT, CDR2 FQNNGV. Trimming cost V 1 base and J 3 bases, with 6 bases left between them. The CDR3 DNA reads as TGTGCCAGCAGCTTAGGTGTAGAAGAGACCCAGTACTTC. It translates to CASSLGVEETQYF.

The J gene is TRBJ2-5, the V gene TRBV10-3, with a possible D match to TRBD2 (6 bases). Between the trimmed V and J ends, which lost 10 bases and 3 bases, there was a span of 18 bases. CDR1 is ENHRY, CDR2 SYGVKD, per germline. The CDR3 is made up of 14 amino acids. This CDR3 reads CATTPRREEETQYF. The CDR3 DNA follows: TGTGCCACTACACCCAGAAGGGAGGAAGAGACCCAGTACTTC.

J is TRBJ2-3 and V is TRBV10-3; 10 bases are a match to TRBD2. CDR1 and CDR2 (germline): ENHRY, SYGVKD. The ends lost 1 base at V and 3 bases at J; junction bases unmatched: 4. The CDR3 sequence is 16 residues long. The DNA for the CDR3 is TGTGCCATCAGTGAGTGGAGCGGGAGGGGTACAGATACGCAGTATTTT. It yields the protein CAISEWSGRGTDTQYF.

The gene calls are TRBV2 and TRBJ2-2; 13 bases agree with TRBD2. CDR1 and CDR2 from the germline V gene are SNHLY and FYNNEI. This CDR3 is 15 amino acids long. V shed 8 bases and J 3 bases; nucleotides not matched to a gene: 3. For the CDR3, the DNA is TGTGCCAGCGGACTAGCGGGAGCTGACACCGGGGAGCTGTTTTTT. Residues: CASGLAGADTGELFF.

A single count supports this clone. V gene TRBV5-1 combines with J gene TRBJ2-3, with D possibly matching TRBD2 (5 bases). Trimming stripped 0 bases from V and 4 bases from J, with 12 bases between. The CDR3 has 15 amino acids. Germline CDR1 reads SGHRS; CDR2 reads YFSETQ. The CDR3 region has the DNA TGCGCCAGCAGCTTGGCCGGACTGGTGGCAGATACGCAGTATTTT. This gives the protein CASSLAGLVADTQYF.

CDR3 bases: TGCGCCAGCAGTCAATGCCTGACAGGGGGGGCAGAGACCCAGTACTTC. Amino acid sequence: CASSQCLTGGAETQYF. The rearrangement joins TRBV23-1 to TRBJ2-5; 9 bases are shared with TRBD1. TRBV23-1 is placed among ORFs of uncertain function. With 1 base clipped from V and 4 bases from J, the junction kept 7 bases outside the gene matches. The CDR3 sequence is 16 residues long.

The rearrangement joins TRBV6-4 to TRBJ1-3; D remains unclear. This CDR3 has 13 amino acids. V lost 11 bases, J lost 0 bases, and 11 bases lay in between. Germline CDR1 MRHNA, CDR2 SNTAGT. The CDR3 loop is CAALSVSGNTIYF. The CDR3 DNA follows: TGTGCCGCCCTAAGCGTCTCTGGAAACACCATATATTTT.

Only one count was recorded for this clone. The chain is built from TRBV19 and TRBJ1-5, with 9 bases identical to TRBD1. Germline assignment: CDR1 LNHDA and CDR2 SQIVND (reference sequence). V dropped 5 bases and J dropped 0; count of bases not matched to a gene: 8. This CDR3 spans 17 amino acids. In DNA form, the CDR3 reads TGTGCCAGTAGTTCCGGACAGGGGACTGCTAGCAATCAGCCCCAGCATTTT. Translation: CASSSGQGTASNQPQHF.

The chain links TRBV30 to TRBJ1-3, with D hard to call. V was cut by 5 bases and J by 4 bases, with 9 bases left in between. CDR3 size: 12 residues. From germline, CDR1 is GTSNPN and CDR2 SVGIG (reference sequence). As DNA, the CDR3 is TGTGCCTGGGGTACACAAGGAAACACCATATATTTT. It encodes CAWGTQGNTIYF.

This sequence joins TRBV5-1 and TRBJ2-5; unclear D gene. Trimming took 2 bases from V and 5 from J, leaving 19 bases between them. Germline V gives CDR1 SGHRS, CDR2 YFSETQ. This CDR3 is built from 16 residues. The CDR3 here is CASSFKENSPQETQYF. The CDR3 bases are TGCGCCAGCAGCTTTAAAGAGAACAGCCCCCAGGAGACCCAGTACTTC.

The chain joins TRBV7-8 to TRBJ1-3; TRBD1 matches at 10 bases. V lost 1 base to trimming and J lost 0 bases; unmatched junction nucleotides: 3. This CDR3 comprises 17 residues. Germline V gives CDR1 SGHVS, CDR2 FQNEAQ. Here the CDR3 reads CASSLVGQGSSGNTIYF. In DNA, the CDR3 is TGTGCCAGCAGCTTAGTGGGACAGGGGAGCTCTGGAAACACCATATATTTT.

This chain joins TRBV6-5 and TRBJ2-3, with TRBD2 as a possible D gene (6 bases). The CDR3 has 15 amino acids. From germline, CDR1 is MNHEY and CDR2 SVGAGI. The ends were cut back, 6 bases at V and 5 bases at J, with 18 bases in the middle. CDR3 nucleotides: TGTGCCAGCAGCCGAGAGGCGCGGCGGGGAGATACGCAGTATTTT. Protein: CASSREARRGDTQYF.

The V and J genes are TRBV19 and TRBJ2-1; 9 nucleotides match TRBD1. CDR3 length: 16 amino acids. Germline V gene sequence: CDR1 LNHDA, CDR2 SQIVND (reference sequence). The J segment lost 7 bases and the V segment lost 0 bases, leaving 7 bases of the junction unmatched. CDR3 loop: CASSIDAQGARNEQFF. CDR3 in DNA: TGTGCCAGTAGTATAGATGCACAGGGGGCGAGGAATGAGCAGTTCTTC.

The CDR3 DNA reads as TGTGCCAGCAGCTATAAAGAGACCCAGTACTTC. Amino acid sequence: CASSYKETQYF. This chain joins TRBV5-6 and TRBJ2-5, with D unclear. V was clipped by 3 bases and J by 3 bases, with 3 bases between them. Germline V gene sequence: CDR1 SGHDT, CDR2 YYEEEE. This CDR3 is 11 amino acids long.

The chain has TRBV4-1 and TRBJ1-4, with no clear D. The germline CDR1 and CDR2 sequences are MGHRA and YSYEKL. The V end lost 1 base, the J end lost 8 bases, and 8 bases lay between the germline ends. This CDR3 has 13 residues. CDR3 amino acids: CASSQGRLEKLFF. Here the CDR3 DNA reads TGCGCCAGCAGCCAAGGGAGACTAGAAAAACTGTTTTTT.

The CDR3 loop reads CASSLGDGSYGYTF. The DNA of the CDR3 is TGTGCCAGCAGCTTAGGTGACGGGTCCTATGGCTACACCTTC. This chain joins TRBV7-9 and TRBJ1-2, with unresolved D. CDR3 length: 14 amino acids. Germline CDR1 SEHNR, CDR2 FQNEAQ (reference sequence). V was pared by 1 base and J by 4 bases, with 10 bases between.

This clone was seen more than once but under ten times. This chain uses TRBV15 with TRBJ2-7; D uncertain. Trimming took 0 bases from V and 3 from J, leaving 9 bases between them. The CDR3 is made up of 14 amino acids. CDR1 and CDR2 from the germline V gene are LNHNV and YYDKDF (reference sequence). As DNA, the CDR3 is TGTGCCACCAGCAGAGACCGCCTCAGCTACGAGCAGTACTTC. Its protein product is CATSRDRLSYEQYF.